The 7 T cell receptor beta chains below come from one sample, sequenced in a study of technical replicates of blood from several donors (dated by TCRdb to 2017 to 2019). The library was made by the immunoSEQ multiplex PCR assay. TCRdb holds this immuneACCESS table with in-frame rearrangements only. Some clones are missing; in checked studies, unresolved V genes explain under half, and the rest has no known cause. The sample includes approximately 17,000 clones, with around 86% observed a single time. Roughly 11% of the sample goes to the ten largest clones. Sequenced sample: PBMCs. The source of these receptors is a human donor in good health.

The chain employs TRBV7-2 and TRBJ2-3, with TRBD2 matching 8 bases. V trimming: 3 bases; J trimming: 6 bases; junction bases outside the gene matches: 5. CDR3 length: 14 residues. Germline assignment: CDR1 SGHTA and CDR2 FQGNSA. The CDR3 reads CASSFGGRRDTQYF. CDR3 bases: TGTGCCAGCAGCTTCGGCGGGAGGAGGGATACGCAGTATTTT.

The V call is TRBV4-1, the J call TRBJ2-5; TRBD2 aligns across 7 bases. Germline V gene sequence: CDR1 MGHRA, CDR2 YSYEKL. V shed 4 bases and J 5 bases; nucleotides not matched to a gene: 4. The length of the CDR3 is 13 residues. The CDR3: CASSRGLLETQYF. CDR3 in DNA: TGCGCCAGCAGCCGGGGACTACTGGAGACCCAGTACTTC.

V and J are TRBV27 and TRBJ2-7, with 8 nucleotides matching TRBD2. The CDR3 runs 16 residues. Trimming cost V 8 bases and J 5 bases; bases outside gene matches: 17. CDR1 and CDR2 (germline): MNHEY, SMNVEV (reference sequence). The DNA for the CDR3 is TGTGCCAGCGCCACCGTAGGGTTTAGCGGGATTAACGAGCAGTACTTC. Its translation is CASATVGFSGINEQYF.

This rearrangement joins TRBV27 to TRBJ1-1, with D unclear. The V end lost 5 bases, the J end lost 0 bases, and 7 bases lay between the germline ends. The germline gives CDR1 MNHEY, CDR2 SMNVEV (reference sequence). CDR3 length: 13 residues. The DNA of the CDR3 is TGTGCCAGCAGTAGAGTCCTGAACACTGAAGCTTTCTTT. Its protein is CASSRVLNTEAFF.

The chain has TRBV5-1 and TRBJ2-1; 9 bases fit TRBD2. V trimming: 0 bases; J trimming: 9 bases; junction bases outside the gene matches: 7. The CDR3 is made up of 15 amino acids. CDR1 SGHRS and CDR2 YFSETQ come from the germline V gene. The CDR3 DNA is TGCGCCAGCAGCTTGGCCGCGGGAGGGCCTAGTGAGCAGTTCTTC. Encoded protein: CASSLAAGGPSEQFF.

The chain combines TRBV7-8 with TRBJ2-7, with 11 bases that match TRBD1. CDR3 size: 16 residues. V was pared by 1 base and J by 3 bases, with 5 bases of the junction left unmatched. The germline V gene encodes CDR1 SGHVS and CDR2 FQNEAQ. The CDR3 nucleotides are TGTGCCAGCAGCTTAGGAGGGGGACAGGGGGTCTACGAGCAGTACTTC. Translation gives CASSLGGGQGVYEQYF.

This rearrangement joins TRBV9 to TRBJ2-3; 9 bases map to TRBD2. The germline CDR1 and CDR2 sequences are SGDLS and YYNGEE. Losses at the gene ends were 4 bases for V and 4 bases for J; bases not matched to a gene: 13. This CDR3 is 17 amino acids long. As DNA, the CDR3 is TGTGCCAGCAGCAGCCGCGGGAGGGGGGGCCTGGCAGATACGCAGTATTTT. Amino acid sequence: CASSSRGRGGLADTQYF.